Each of the 17 T cell receptor beta chains below was sequenced from the same sample in a study of shared clonotypes between healthy human individuals. The assay was immunoSEQ multiplex PCR, and TCRdb's table has in-frame clones only and misses some. Of a few million clones in the sample, almost 96% were seen once. Material for sequencing was naive CD4+ T cells sorted from blood. Subset here: CD45RA+ positively selected. These receptors originate from a man aged 18 to 30 in good health.

CDR3 DNA: TGCAGCGTGATAGTGACAGATAGCAATCAGCCCCAGCATTTT. Its translation: CSVIVTDSNQPQHF. V is TRBV29-1 and J is TRBJ1-5; D is possibly TRBD1 (5 bases). Trimming removed 6 bases at V and 0 bases at J, with 12 bases between. The CDR3 contains 14 residues. CDR1 SQVTM and CDR2 ANQGSEA come from the germline V gene.

This rearrangement joins TRBV5-1 to TRBJ2-7, with TRBD1 identical over 7 bases. The CDR3 length is 13 residues. Germline assignment: CDR1 SGHRS and CDR2 YFSETQ. Trimming at V came to 4 bases and at J to 7 bases, leaving 8 bases not matched to a gene. CDR3 residues: CASSEDRFGEQYF. Written as DNA, the CDR3 is TGCGCCAGCAGCGAGGACAGGTTCGGAGAGCAGTACTTC.

The chain couples TRBV5-4 to TRBJ2-7; the match to TRBD2 covers 12 bases. The CDR3 has 17 amino acids. The germline CDR1 and CDR2 sequences are SGHNT and YYREEE (reference sequence). The junction had 5 bases not matched to a gene; V was cut back by 0 bases and J by 1 base. CDR3 bases: TGTGCCAGCAGCTTGGCTAGCGGGGGGGCCGGGTCCTACGAGCAGTACTTC. It yields the protein CASSLASGGAGSYEQYF.

The J gene is TRBJ2-3, the V gene TRBV5-1; 11 nucleotides agree with TRBD2. After removal of 4 bases from V and 3 bases from J, the junction contained 7 bases not matched to a gene. The CDR3 extends over 16 amino acids. From germline, CDR1 is SGHRS and CDR2 YFSETQ. The CDR3 coding sequence is TGCGCCAGCAGCCGAGGCACTAGCGGGAGAACAGATACGCAGTATTTT. It is translated as CASSRGTSGRTDTQYF.

The CDR3 loop is CASSIDRRAPYEQYF. DNA for the CDR3: TGTGCCAGTAGTATAGATCGTCGAGCTCCCTACGAGCAGTACTTC. The chain couples TRBV19 to TRBJ2-7, with D unresolved. In germline, CDR1 is LNHDA, CDR2 SQIVND (reference sequence). This CDR3 spans 15 amino acids. The V end was cut by 0 bases, the J end by 2 bases, with 11 bases between.

The gene calls are TRBV18 and TRBJ2-5; no clear D gene. Germline CDR1 reads KGHSH; CDR2 reads LQKENI. There are 13 residues in the CDR3. Trimming left V 6 bases short and J 1 base short, with 9 bases between. CDR3 sequence reads: CASSLLGQETQYF. The CDR3, as DNA: TGTGCCAGCTCCCTCTTAGGCCAAGAGACCCAGTACTTC.

In nucleotides, the CDR3 is TGTGCCAGCAGCTTAGCGCTTTTTGGGGAATTGAACACAGATACGCAGTATTTT. This encodes CASSLALFGELNTDTQYF. The V call is TRBV7-8, the J call TRBJ2-3; no clear D. Per germline, CDR1 SGHVS and CDR2 FQNEAQ. This CDR3 region has 18 residues. Trimming took off 0 bases at V and 2 bases at J, with 18 bases between the two ends.

The CDR3 is CASSSDSGYGYTF. DNA for the CDR3: TGTGCCAGCTCATCGGACAGTGGCTATGGCTACACCTTC. The V and J genes are TRBV18 and TRBJ1-2; tentatively, D is TRBD1 (6 bases). The CDR3 consists of 13 residues. Per the germline V gene, CDR1 is KGHSH and CDR2 is LQKENI. V shed 5 bases and J shed 4 bases, with 11 bases lying between them.

The chain employs TRBV28 and TRBJ1-4, with D possibly being TRBD1 (5 bases). V lost 5 bases to trimming and J lost 8 bases, with 18 bases between them. The CDR3 spans 15 residues. Per germline, CDR1 MDHEN and CDR2 SYDVKM. In nucleotides, the CDR3 is TGTGCCAGCAGTGGCCCGTGGGGGAGCGGGGAAAAACTGTTTTTT. Translation: CASSGPWGSGEKLFF. Combining the CDR3 with reference TRBV28 and TRBJ1-4 gives the whole variable domain DVKVTQSSRYLVKRTGEKVFLECVQDMDHENMFWYRQDPGLGLRLIYFSYDVKMKEKGDIPEGYSVSREKKERFSLILESASTNQTSMYLCASSGPWGSGEKLFFGSGTQLSVL.

The chain links TRBV5-1 to TRBJ2-3; 9 bases are shared with TRBD2. Germline CDR1 and CDR2: SGHRS and YFSETQ. After removal of 0 bases from V and 11 bases from J, the junction contained 10 bases not matched to a gene. The CDR3 consists of 15 residues. The CDR3 nucleotides read TGCGCCAGCAGCTTGGAAGCTAGCGGGGAAAAACGGCAGTATTTT. This encodes CASSLEASGEKRQYF.

In its sample, this clone was seen a few times. Other DNA sequences in the sample encode the same CDR3. The chain links TRBV7-8 to TRBJ2-3; D unclear. The CDR3 length is 11 residues. Trimming took 1 base from V and 5 from J, leaving 1 base between them. Germline V lookup: CDR1 SGHVS, CDR2 FQNEAQ. DNA of the CDR3: TGTGCCAGCAGCTTAGAAGATACGCAGTATTTT. Protein sequence: CASSLEDTQYF.

V usage is TRBV5-1 and J usage is TRBJ2-3, with D possibly being TRBD1 or TRBD2 (6 bases each). In germline, CDR1 is SGHRS, CDR2 YFSETQ. This CDR3 has 14 amino acids. Trimming removed 1 base from V and 4 bases from J, with 10 bases in between. The CDR3 DNA is TGCGCCAGCAGCTTGTGGGGGGCCGCAGATACGCAGTATTTT. Residues: CASSLWGAADTQYF.

V gene TRBV7-2 combines with J gene TRBJ1-2; 7 bases are shared with TRBD1. In germline, CDR1 is SGHTA, CDR2 FQGNSA. V was pared by 8 bases and J by 8 bases, with 14 bases of the junction left unmatched. The CDR3 has 14 residues. The CDR3 sequence is CASGNRGVARGYTF. The CDR3 bases are TGTGCCAGCGGCAACAGGGGAGTGGCTCGGGGCTACACCTTC.

The genes are TRBV6-5 and TRBJ1-5, with a possible D match to TRBD1 (6 bases). V was cut by 6 bases and J by 1 base, with 10 bases left in between. The CDR3 sequence is 14 residues long. The germline V gene has CDR1 MNHEY and CDR2 SVGAGI. CDR3 DNA sequence: TGTGCCAGCAGCCCGGACAGAAGCAATCAGCCCCAGCATTTT. Its protein product is CASSPDRSNQPQHF.

As concerns this clone: One junction end does not reproduce the germline sequence, and a read error may be involved. The chain joins TRBV6-1 to TRBJ1-2; tentatively, D is TRBD1 (5 bases). Germline values: CDR1 MNHNS, CDR2 SASEGT. The CDR3 sequence is 16 residues long. CDR3 amino acids: CAISDSPPDKNYGYTF. The CDR3 nucleotides are TGTGCCATCAGTGATTCCCCCCCGGACAAAAACTATGGCTACACCTTC.

This sequence joins TRBV5-1 and TRBJ2-7; 7 bases fit TRBD2. Germline V gene data show CDR1 as SGHRS and CDR2 as YFSETQ. The length of the CDR3 is 15 residues. V shed 0 bases and J 2 bases; nucleotides not matched to a gene: 5. The CDR3 DNA is TGCGCCAGCAGCTTGGAGGGAGGGAAGGCCTACGAGCAGTACTTC. Its protein product is CASSLEGGKAYEQYF.

V usage is TRBV29-1 and J usage is TRBJ1-1; TRBD1 aligns across 8 bases. V dropped 5 bases and J dropped 1; count of bases not matched to a gene: 6. The CDR3 runs to 14 residues. Looked up from germline, CDR1 is SQVTM and CDR2 is ANQGSEA. DNA for the CDR3: TGCAGCGTTTGTCAGGGGGCGAAGAACACTGAAGCTTTCTTT. The encoded protein is CSVCQGAKNTEAFF.